Included here is one TCR beta chain sequence, with context. Its cognate antigen has yet to be identified. Base quality data are lacking; no much larger clone is found one base away. The data originate from a study of T cell changes during pregnancy in multiple sclerosis (dated by TCRdb to between 2017 and 2020). Some background on the complete study: Changes in the T cell repertoire over the course of pregnancy were examined in this study in women with multiple sclerosis.

Taken from cysteine to phenylalanine, the CDR3 has 15 residues. Only CDR3 DNA remains: 45 bases, in frame from the first base. Ends trimmed: V by 4 bases, J by 7 bases; bases unmatched to a gene: 10. The CDR1 and CDR2 encoded by the germline V gene (reference sequence) are MNHNY and SVGAGI. The library was made by the immunoSEQ multiplex PCR assay. As stored in TCRdb, this immuneACCESS dataset retains in-frame rearrangements with V and J assigned. A fraction of the clones does not appear; measured against another copy, unresolved V genes explain less than half of the discrepancy, and the remainder lacks a known reason. Recorded for this sample are some 60,000 clones; 90% to 95% of them occurred a single time. Of the sample, over 0.7% falls within the top ten clones.

The sequence came from a female donor with multiple sclerosis, enrolled in a pregnancy study. The receptor chain draws on TRBV6-6 and TRBJ1-2; TRBD1 fits 9 bases in the junction. The sample was peripheral blood, taken before pregnancy. The nucleotide sequence is TGTGCCAGCAGTTTACCGGGACAGGGAACGAGTGGCTACACCTTC. Its product reads: CASSLPGQGTSGYTF.